These T cell receptor beta chains were read from a single sample in a study of blood T cell repertoires in COVID-19. The assay was immunoSEQ multiplex PCR, and TCRdb's table has in-frame clones only and misses some. This table holds some 300,000 clones, about 91% found once. The specimen was peripheral blood. The receptors derive from a woman aged 25 to 39 who had recovered from COVID-19. The CDR3 runs from the conserved cysteine through the conserved F or W. D genes are given only for firm matches.

TRBV5-1	NA	TRBJ2-1	CASSLVPTDYNEQFF	TGCGCCAGCAGCTTGGTTCCGACAGACTACAATGAGCAGTTCTTC
TRBV19	TRBD2	TRBJ2-1	CASRGASGNEQFF	TGTGCCAGTAGAGGGGCTAGCGGCAATGAGCAGTTCTTC
TRBV28	TRBD1	TRBJ1-1	CASSQTGEVGAFF	TGTGCCAGCAGTCAGACAGGGGAGGTGGGAGCTTTCTTT
TRBV10-3	NA	TRBJ1-1	CAITRGGNTEAFF	TGTGCCATCACCCGTGGCGGCAACACTGAAGCTTTCTTT
TRBV4-2	NA	TRBJ2-1	CASSQNPSGEHNEQFF	TGTGCCAGCAGCCAAAACCCCTCGGGGGAGCACAATGAGCAGTTCTTC
TRBV5-6	NA	TRBJ1-5	CASSLGPGKNQPQHF	TGTGCCAGCAGCTTGGGGCCGGGGAAGAACCAGCCCCAGCATTTT
TRBV25-1	TRBD1	TRBJ1-6	CASSPTGGDSPLHF	TGTGCCAGCAGCCCGACAGGGGGAGATTCACCCCTCCACTTT
TRBV28	TRBD1	TRBJ1-5	CASSLLQGTSINQPQHF	TGTGCCAGCAGTTTGTTACAGGGGACGTCGATAAATCAGCCCCAGCATTTT
TRBV7-2	TRBD1	TRBJ2-7	CASSRDRGAYEQYF	TGTGCCAGCAGCCGGGACAGGGGCGCCTACGAGCAGTACTTC
TRBV18	TRBD1	TRBJ2-3	CASSPTGQSTSDTQYF	TGTGCCAGCTCACCAACGGGACAGTCAACGTCGGATACGCAGTATTTT
TRBV2	TRBD1	TRBJ1-2	CASRGQALYGYTF	TGTGCCAGCCGTGGACAGGCTCTGTATGGCTACACCTTC